The clone carrying this T cell receptor beta chain is classed as medium-sized (0.01 to 0.1%). Every patient underwent thyroid surgery untreated. The sample originates from a study of metastatic and nonmetastatic thyroid tumors. As handled by the study authors: Between-group CDR3 differences, defined by clinicopathological status, yielded a distant-metastasis classifier for papillary thyroid cancer. With MiXCR, TCRdb called clones anew from the PCR reads. The V and J calls were determined by TCRdb, not by the authors. The top ten clones hold 27% of a sample with over 20,000 clones, around 21% of them seen once. The CDR3 has 15 amino acids. The ends were cut back, 5 bases at V and 2 bases at J, with 13 bases in the middle. CDR1 is MNHNS, CDR2 SASEGT, per germline.

This TCR was recovered from a female donor with papillary thyroid cancer or a benign thyroid nodule (not recorded which). Some clones in this sample may be carry-over from other donors' samples. Material: blood. This chain joins TRBV6-1 and TRBJ1-3; TRBD1 is a possible D gene (5 bases). This CDR3 is CASSFRATTGNTIYF. In nucleotides, the CDR3 is TGTGCCAGCAGTTTCAGGGCCACCACTGGAAACACCATATATTTT.